Each of the 20 T cell receptor beta chains below was sequenced from the same sample in a study of blood T cell repertoires in COVID-19. Assay used: immunoSEQ multiplex PCR; TCRdb lists only in-frame clones, some missing. Seen here are a few hundred thousand clones, about 88% observed once, and the top ten hold approximately 1.5%. Sequenced sample: PBMCs or T cells enriched from blood (not recorded which). The receptor source for this set is a woman aged 18-35 years who had been exposed to COVID-19.

This clone has a handful of counts. The chain recombines TRBV29-1 with TRBJ1-4; D not resolved. There are 15 residues in the CDR3. Germline CDR1 and CDR2: SQVTM and ANQGSEA. V lost 4 bases and J 0 bases, leaving 12 bases between the germline ends. The CDR3 is CSVVQMSATNEKLFF. The CDR3 DNA reads TGCAGCGTTGTACAGATGAGTGCAACTAATGAAAAACTGTTTTTT.

The rearrangement joins TRBV7-8 to TRBJ2-7; D ambiguous. Looked up from germline, CDR1 is SGHVS and CDR2 is FQNEAQ. Trimming took off 4 bases at V and 3 bases at J, with 10 bases between the two ends. CDR3 length: 13 residues. Here the CDR3 DNA reads TGTGCCAGCAGCTCTGGCCTGTACTACGAGCAGTACTTC. Its translation: CASSSGLYYEQYF.

J is TRBJ2-7 and V is TRBV6-5; D gene uncertain. V gave up 0 bases and J gave up 3 bases, with 9 bases separating them. The length of the CDR3 is 14 residues. The germline V gene has CDR1 MNHEY and CDR2 SVGAGI. CDR3 DNA: TGTGCCAGCAGTTACTCGGGCAGTTACTACGAGCAGTACTTC. Protein sequence: CASSYSGSYYEQYF.

The V gene is TRBV6-5, the J gene TRBJ2-7; D might be TRBD2 (6 bases). The CDR3 spans 12 residues. The V and J ends lost 7 bases and 4 bases respectively, with 11 bases between them. The germline gives CDR1 MNHEY, CDR2 SVGAGI. The CDR3: CASTPSDYEQYF. The CDR3 DNA follows: TGTGCCAGCACCCCTAGCGATTACGAGCAGTACTTC.

The chain combines TRBV18 with TRBJ2-7; 10 nucleotides match TRBD2. Germline V CDR1 and CDR2: KGHSH, LQKENI. The CDR3 is made up of 15 amino acids. V gave up 3 bases and J gave up 5 bases; unmatched junction bases: 7. The chain's CDR3 is CASSPLAGDYHEQYF. The CDR3 DNA reads TGTGCCAGCTCACCCCTAGCGGGAGATTACCACGAGCAGTACTTC.

The genes are TRBV28 and TRBJ2-5; D may be TRBD2 (5 bases). Germline assignment: CDR1 MDHEN and CDR2 SYDVKM. V dropped 2 bases and J dropped 9 bases, with 16 bases sitting between them. This CDR3 has 14 amino acids. The CDR3 nucleotides are TGTGCCAGCAGTTTACTAGCCCCCCTGCAGTCCCAGTACTTC. Translation gives CASSLLAPLQSQYF.

J is TRBJ2-3 and V is TRBV9, with 8 positions matching TRBD2. The germline gives CDR1 SGDLS, CDR2 YYNGEE. The V segment lost 3 bases and the J segment 2 bases; nucleotides outside the gene matches: 5. The CDR3 length is 15 residues. CDR3 sequence: CASSAGTRITDTQYF. The CDR3 bases are TGTGCCAGCAGCGCCGGGACTAGGATCACAGATACGCAGTATTTT.

V is TRBV2 and J is TRBJ1-2, with TRBD1 matching over 8 bases. The CDR3 spans 12 residues. The germline gives CDR1 SNHLY, CDR2 FYNNEI. The J segment lost 7 bases and the V segment lost 6 bases, leaving 4 bases of the junction unmatched. As DNA, the CDR3 is TGTGCCAGCAGGGCCGACAGGGGTGGCTACACCTTC. This translates into CASRADRGGYTF.

This chain uses TRBV2 with TRBJ2-7; TRBD1 aligns across 7 bases. The CDR3 length is 13 residues. Germline V gene data show CDR1 as SNHLY and CDR2 as FYNNEI. With V trimmed by 8 bases and J by 3 bases, 7 bases remained unmatched. The CDR3 nucleotides are TGTGCCAGCCCGAGGGACAGCTACTACGAGCAGTACTTC. This gives the protein CASPRDSYYEQYF.

This chain connects TRBV28 to TRBJ1-6; D is uncertain. This CDR3 contains 10 residues. V shed 5 bases and J shed 14 bases, with 7 bases lying between them. Germline values: CDR1 MDHEN, CDR2 SYDVKM. The CDR3 nucleotides are TGTGCCAGCAGTGATAACACCCTCCACTTT. Amino acid sequence: CASSDNTLHF. The variable domain in full, completed from reference TRBV28 and TRBJ1-6, reads DVKVTQSSRYLVKRTGEKVFLECVQDMDHENMFWYRQDPGLGLRLIYFSYDVKMKEKGDIPEGYSVSREKKERFSLILESASTNQTSMYLCASSDNTLHFGNGTRLTVT.

The V gene is TRBV28, the J gene TRBJ2-1; maybe TRBD2 (7 bases). Germline V gene data show CDR1 as MDHEN and CDR2 as SYDVKM. V was shortened by 7 bases and J by 0 bases, with 13 bases between the two germline ends. This CDR3 is 15 amino acids long. The CDR3 sequence: CASILGGGSYNEQFF. CDR3 DNA sequence: TGTGCCAGCATACTAGGGGGGGGCTCCTACAATGAGCAGTTCTTC.

This sequence joins TRBV7-6 and TRBJ2-3; perhaps TRBD1 as D (5 bases). Trimming cost V 6 bases and J 2 bases, with 18 bases left between them. The CDR3 is made up of 16 amino acids. Germline V lookup: CDR1 SGHVS, CDR2 FNYEAQ. CDR3 protein: CASSPQGTLLTDTQYF. The CDR3, as DNA: TGTGCCAGCAGTCCCCAGGGTACGCTTCTCACAGATACGCAGTATTTT.

This chain links TRBV5-6 with TRBJ2-7, with TRBD2 matching over 14 bases. Unmatched junction bases numbered 4, after V lost 4 bases and J lost 7 bases. The CDR3 spans 14 residues. CDR1 and CDR2 from the germline V gene are SGHDT and YYEEEE. CDR3 DNA: TGTGCCAGCAGCCCCCGGACTAGCGGGAGGGAGCAGTACTTC. Residues: CASSPRTSGREQYF. Full variable domain (rest looked up from reference TRBV5-6 and TRBJ2-7): DAGVTQSPTHLIKTRGQQVTLRCSPKSGHDTVSWYQQALGQGPQFIFQYYEEEERQRGNFPDRFSGHQFPNYSSELNVNALLLGDSALYLCASSPRTSGREQYFGPGTRLTVT.

The rearrangement links TRBV28 to TRBJ1-5; unclear D gene. The CDR3 loop spans 13 amino acids. In germline, CDR1 is MDHEN, CDR2 SYDVKM. Trimming left V 4 bases short and J 8 bases short, with 12 bases between. CDR3 sequence reads: CASSSRQLEPQHF. In DNA form, the CDR3 reads TGTGCCAGCAGTTCCCGCCAACTGGAGCCCCAGCATTTT.

The gene calls are TRBV6-5 and TRBJ2-7, with D possibly matching TRBD1 (6 bases). Germline CDR1 and CDR2: MNHEY and SVGAGI. The CDR3 has 14 residues. The V end lost 8 bases, the J end lost 3 bases, and 17 bases lay between the germline ends. CDR3 DNA: TGTGCCAGCGGGGTCCGGGACACCGACTACGAGCAGTACTTC. This gives the protein CASGVRDTDYEQYF.

This chain joins TRBV27 and TRBJ2-2; 7 bases are a match to TRBD1. J gave up 3 bases and V 7 bases, and 5 bases lay outside the gene matches. This CDR3 is built from 14 residues. From germline, CDR1 is MNHEY and CDR2 SMNVEV (reference sequence). CDR3 in amino acids: CASNRQGYTGELFF. CDR3 nucleotides: TGTGCCAGCAACCGACAGGGTTACACCGGGGAGCTGTTTTTT.

The rearrangement uses TRBV5-1 and TRBJ2-5; 7 nucleotides match TRBD2. This CDR3 has 14 residues. Germline V gives CDR1 SGHRS, CDR2 YFSETQ. V dropped 0 bases and J dropped 5; count of bases not matched to a gene: 4. The CDR3 coding sequence is TGCGCCAGCAGCTTGGAACCAGCGGGGGAGACCCAGTACTTC. It translates to CASSLEPAGETQYF.

The chain employs TRBV6-5 and TRBJ1-1, with a possible D match to TRBD1 (6 bases). This CDR3 is 13 amino acids long. Germline values: CDR1 MNHEY, CDR2 SVGAGI. The V end lost 5 bases, the J end lost 6 bases, and 13 bases lay between the germline ends. CDR3 sequence reads: CASSIQGLAEAFF. CDR3 nucleotide sequence: TGTGCCAGCAGTATACAGGGCTTAGCTGAAGCTTTCTTT.

This rearrangement joins TRBV3-1 (or the pseudogene TRBV3-2) to TRBJ1-1; 10 positions agree with TRBD1. Germline V gene lookup returns CDR1 LGHDT and CDR2 YNNKEL (reference sequence). This CDR3 contains 13 residues. Germline trimming cut 5 bases from V and 4 bases from J; bases unmatched to any gene: 1. The CDR3 is CASSGDRGTEAFF. The CDR3 coding sequence is TGTGCCAGCAGCGGGGACAGGGGCACTGAAGCTTTCTTT.

V and J are TRBV12-3 or TRBV12-4 and TRBJ1-3; D remains unclear. V was pared by 6 bases and J by 3 bases, with 9 bases between. This CDR3 is built from 13 residues. The CDR3 loop reads CASSPNSGNTIYF. The CDR3 region has the DNA TGTGCCAGCAGCCCAAACAGTGGAAACACCATATATTTT.